This entry features one T cell receptor (beta chain) sequence. Its antigen is still unknown. Some clones are missing from TCRdb's copy, which holds only in-frame ones; the method was immunoSEQ multiplex PCR. The data contain approximately 23,000 clones, over 60% of them singletons. The entry originates in a study of OX40 agonist ivuxolimab in advanced cancers. Background on the study: The patients' treatment was ivuxolimab, an agonistic anti-OX40 (CD134) antibody. The eligibility criteria allowed prior anti-PD-1, anti-PD-L1 or anti-CTLA-4 therapy, and 40% had some. Patients undergoing dose escalation presented with hepatocellular carcinoma, melanoma, renal cell or head and neck cancer.

Germline V gene data show CDR1 as LNHDA and CDR2 as SQIVND (reference sequence). This CDR3 is built from 15 residues. Trimming shortened V by 1 base and J by 0 bases, and 9 bases separated the two germline ends. Whole-study findings and limits: Averaged across samples, CD8+ T cells carried more expanded clones than CD4+ did.

J is TRBJ1-1 and V is TRBV19; D remains unclear. This specimen was CD4+ or CD8+ T cells sorted from blood, taken in a trial of the OX40 agonist ivuxolimab. The source is an adult with an advanced solid tumor such as melanoma, head and neck, liver or kidney cancer. This CDR3 reads CASSIVRSLNTEAFF. The CDR3 DNA sequence: TGTGCCAGTAGTATAGTGCGTTCTTTGAACACTGAAGCTTTCTTT.